What follows are 19 T cell receptor beta chains derived from one specimen sequenced in a study of immune cell composition in non-small cell lung cancer. The data were produced by immunoSEQ multiplex PCR, yet TCRdb's version contains in-frame clones alone and is incomplete. The data hold about 2,100 clones, with about 80% observed a single time. The source material was lung tumor tissue. These receptors were obtained from a human donor with non-small cell lung cancer.

V gene TRBV6-5 combines with J gene TRBJ2-7; 9 nucleotides align to TRBD1. V lost 7 bases to trimming and J lost 1 base; unmatched junction nucleotides: 5. CDR1 and CDR2 from the germline V gene are MNHEY and SVGAGI. The length of the CDR3 is 14 residues. CDR3 bases: TGTGCCAGCACCTCGACAGGGGGATCCTACGAGCAGTACTTC. Protein product: CASTSTGGSYEQYF.

The chain joins TRBV9 to TRBJ2-3; a possible D gene is TRBD2 (7 bases). Trimming stripped 0 bases from V and 0 bases from J, with 17 bases between. The germline CDR1 and CDR2 sequences are SGDLS and YYNGEE. The CDR3 is made up of 18 amino acids. The CDR3 region has the DNA TGTGCCAGCAGCGTAGGGAGGGGAGGGGGGCCGAGCACAGATACGCAGTATTTT. Amino acids: CASSVGRGGGPSTDTQYF.

The chain carries TRBV6-5 and TRBJ1-1; a possible D gene is TRBD1 (6 bases). V lost 0 bases, J lost 4 bases, and 6 bases lay in between. The CDR3 covers 13 residues. CDR1 is MNHEY and CDR2 is SVGAGI in the germline V gene. The CDR3 nucleotides are TGTGCCAGCAGTTACTCGGACAGCACTGAAGCTTTCTTT. It translates to CASSYSDSTEAFF.

The chain joins TRBV15 to TRBJ2-6, with unresolved D. Trimming removed 4 bases at V and 2 bases at J, with 9 bases between. The CDR3 runs 15 residues. Looked up from germline, CDR1 is LNHNV and CDR2 is YYDKDF (reference sequence). The chain's CDR3 is CATSILHTGANVLTF. The CDR3 DNA is TGTGCCACCAGCATTTTACATACTGGGGCCAACGTCCTGACTTTC.

The gene calls are TRBV9 and TRBJ2-7, with a weak D call TRBD1 (5 bases). Between the trimmed V and J ends, which lost 0 bases and 0 bases, there was a span of 7 bases. Germline V gives CDR1 SGDLS, CDR2 YYNGEE. This CDR3 is built from 14 residues. The CDR3 loop reads CASSVVDISYEQYF. As DNA, the CDR3 is TGTGCCAGCAGCGTAGTGGACATCTCCTACGAGCAGTACTTC.

The chain links TRBV28 to TRBJ2-7; 12 nucleotides line up with TRBD2. The germline V gene encodes CDR1 MDHEN and CDR2 SYDVKM. Losses at the gene ends were 5 bases for V and 5 bases for J; bases not matched to a gene: 4. CDR3 length equals 14 residues. This CDR3 reads CASSPSGGAHEQYF. The DNA for the CDR3 is TGTGCCAGCAGTCCTAGCGGGGGGGCCCACGAGCAGTACTTC. The whole variable domain, filled in from reference TRBV28 and TRBJ2-7, reads DVKVTQSSRYLVKRTGEKVFLECVQDMDHENMFWYRQDPGLGLRLIYFSYDVKMKEKGDIPEGYSVSREKKERFSLILESASTNQTSMYLCASSPSGGAHEQYFGPGTRLTVT.

The chain has TRBV5-1 and TRBJ1-4, with D unresolved. CDR3 length: 14 amino acids. V was pared by 5 bases and J by 4 bases, with 12 bases between. Looked up from germline, CDR1 is SGHRS and CDR2 is YFSETQ. The CDR3 spells CASRLRYGNEKLFF. In DNA, the CDR3 is TGCGCCAGCAGGTTGAGATACGGTAATGAAAAACTGTTTTTT.

V and J are TRBV5-6 and TRBJ2-1, with D perhaps TRBD2 (5 bases). The CDR3 loop spans 15 amino acids. Deletions cut 0 bases from V and 12 bases from J, with 19 bases between. The germline V gene encodes CDR1 SGHDT and CDR2 YYEEEE. The CDR3 reads CASSLGSPRGSAQFF. The CDR3, as DNA: TGTGCCAGCAGCTTGGGCAGCCCCCGGGGATCCGCGCAGTTCTTC.

The chain is built from TRBV5-4 and TRBJ1-1; 10 bases align to TRBD1. The CDR3 is 14 residues long. CDR1 is SGHNT and CDR2 is YYREEE in the germline V gene (reference sequence). J lost 5 bases, V lost 6 bases, and 7 bases had no gene match. The CDR3 DNA reads as TGTGCCAGCATTAGACAGGGGGCTAAAACTGAAGCTTTCTTT. It is translated as CASIRQGAKTEAFF.

J is TRBJ2-7 and V is TRBV9; 8 bases map to TRBD2. J gave up 6 bases and V 3 bases, and 17 bases lay outside the gene matches. There are 17 residues in the CDR3. CDR1 and CDR2 (germline): SGDLS, YYNGEE. This CDR3 reads CASSDRSGGLDLCEQYF. CDR3 bases: TGTGCCAGCAGCGATAGATCCGGGGGACTAGATCTCTGCGAGCAGTACTTC.

The V and J genes are TRBV5-4 and TRBJ2-1; 7 positions match TRBD2. With 1 base clipped from V and 10 bases from J, the junction kept 2 bases outside the gene matches. Per the germline V gene, CDR1 is SGHNT and CDR2 is YYREEE (reference sequence). This CDR3 has 12 amino acids. The CDR3 DNA sequence: TGTGCCAGCAGCTTGCCAGCGGGGGAGCAGTTCTTC. This encodes CASSLPAGEQFF.

This clone appeared a few times. This rearrangement joins TRBV18 to TRBJ1-2; D perhaps matches TRBD1 (6 bases). The V end was cut by 6 bases, the J end by 4 bases, with 27 bases between. The CDR3 has 18 residues. Germline-derived CDR1 and CDR2 are KGHSH and LQKENI. The CDR3 DNA is TGTGCCAGCTCTCCCGAACAGGGTCTCAGTGCGTCCACCTATGGCTACACCTTC. It yields the protein CASSPEQGLSASTYGYTF.

The CDR3 region is CASSLLGQGAYEQYF. DNA for the CDR3: TGTGCCAGCAGTTTGTTGGGACAGGGTGCCTACGAGCAGTACTTC. V usage is TRBV28 and J usage is TRBJ2-7; 9 bases are a match to TRBD1. Germline trimming cut 3 bases from V and 2 bases from J; bases unmatched to any gene: 5. Germline loops: CDR1 MDHEN, CDR2 SYDVKM. CDR3 length: 15 amino acids.

The V call is TRBV6-1, the J call TRBJ2-4; TRBD1 aligns across 11 bases. Germline CDR1 MNHNS, CDR2 SASEGT. The ends lost 3 bases at V and 6 bases at J; junction bases unmatched: 7. The CDR3 is made up of 16 amino acids. CDR3 sequence reads: CASSEDRGLGVNIQYF. As DNA, the CDR3 is TGTGCCAGCAGTGAGGACAGGGGGCTGGGAGTAAACATTCAGTACTTC.

This clone was counted between two and nine times. This rearrangement joins TRBV5-6 to TRBJ2-3, with 11 bases fitting TRBD1. J gave up 3 bases and V 5 bases, and 5 bases lay outside the gene matches. The germline gives CDR1 SGHDT, CDR2 YYEEEE. The CDR3 extends over 15 amino acids. DNA for the CDR3: TGTGCCAGCAGTTTAGGACAGGGGGCGACAGATACGCAGTATTTT. Amino acids: CASSLGQGATDTQYF.

This clone was detected a few times. J is TRBJ1-2 and V is TRBV28, with 8 bases that match TRBD1. Germline trimming cut 7 bases from V and 7 bases from J; bases unmatched to any gene: 14. The germline V gene encodes CDR1 MDHEN and CDR2 SYDVKM. This CDR3 contains 15 residues. The CDR3 bases are TGTGCCAGCATCGGGCCCCAGGGGGCTACTCGTGGCTACACCTTC. Translating it yields CASIGPQGATRGYTF.

This clone came up a few times. This chain uses TRBV9 with TRBJ1-1; 11 bases are shared with TRBD1. Per germline, CDR1 SGDLS and CDR2 YYNGEE. V shed 2 bases and J 3 bases; nucleotides not matched to a gene: 12. The CDR3 is 18 amino acids. CDR3 sequence (DNA): TGTGCCAGCAGCGTTGGAGAGGGACAGGGGGTATGGGACACTGAAGCTTTCTTT. Translated: CASSVGEGQGVWDTEAFF.

The chain is built from TRBV7-2 and TRBJ2-7; 10 nucleotides line up with TRBD1. V shed 5 bases and J 4 bases; nucleotides not matched to a gene: 8. CDR3 size: 15 residues. Germline values: CDR1 SGHTA, CDR2 FQGNSA. For the CDR3, the DNA is TGTGCCAGCAGCCCGTCGACAGGGGGCAAGTACGAGCAGTACTTC. This sequence encodes CASSPSTGGKYEQYF.

The chain carries TRBV6-6 and TRBJ2-2, with D hard to call. The CDR3 loop spans 14 amino acids. The V gene's germline CDR1 is MNHNY and CDR2 SVGAGI (reference sequence). The V and J ends lost 2 bases and 6 bases respectively, with 10 bases between them. CDR3 coding DNA: TGTGCCAGCAGTTACGATACATCCGCCGGGGAGCTGTTTTTT. It codes for CASSYDTSAGELFF.